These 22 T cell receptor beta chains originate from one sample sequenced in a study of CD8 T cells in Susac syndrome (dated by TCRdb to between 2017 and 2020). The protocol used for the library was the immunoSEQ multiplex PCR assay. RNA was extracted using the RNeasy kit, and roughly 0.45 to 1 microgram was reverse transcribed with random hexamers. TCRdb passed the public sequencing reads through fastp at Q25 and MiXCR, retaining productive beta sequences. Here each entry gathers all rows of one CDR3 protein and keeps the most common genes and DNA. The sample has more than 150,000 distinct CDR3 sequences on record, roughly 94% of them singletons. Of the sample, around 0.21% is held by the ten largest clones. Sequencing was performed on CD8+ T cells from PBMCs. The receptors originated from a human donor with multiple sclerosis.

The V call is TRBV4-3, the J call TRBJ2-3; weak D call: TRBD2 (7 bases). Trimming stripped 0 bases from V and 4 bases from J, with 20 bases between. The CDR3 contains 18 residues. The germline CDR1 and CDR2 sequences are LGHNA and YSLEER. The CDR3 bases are TGCGCCAGCAGCCAAGAAACTACGAGGGGGGGGTACGCAGATACGCAGTATTTT. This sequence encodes CASSQETTRGGYADTQYF.

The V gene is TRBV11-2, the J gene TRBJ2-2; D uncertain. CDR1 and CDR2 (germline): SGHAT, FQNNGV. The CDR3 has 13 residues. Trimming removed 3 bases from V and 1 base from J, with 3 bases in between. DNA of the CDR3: TGTGCCAGCAGCTTCGAGAACACCGGGGAGCTGTTTTTT. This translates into CASSFENTGELFF.

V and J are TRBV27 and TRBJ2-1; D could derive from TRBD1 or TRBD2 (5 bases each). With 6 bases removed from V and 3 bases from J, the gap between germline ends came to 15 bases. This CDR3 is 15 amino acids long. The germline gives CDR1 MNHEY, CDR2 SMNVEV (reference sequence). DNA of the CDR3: TGTGCCAGCAGCCCCCCGGGACCCCACTACAATGAGCAGTTCTTC. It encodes CASSPPGPHYNEQFF.

The CDR3 DNA reads TGTGCCTGGGGGGGGTCATATGGCGATTCACCCCTCCACTTT. Translation: CAWGGSYGDSPLHF. This rearrangement joins TRBV30 to TRBJ1-6; D is perhaps TRBD1 (5 bases). Germline V gene lookup returns CDR1 GTSNPN and CDR2 SVGIG (reference sequence). V lost 5 bases and J lost 8, with 16 bases in between. The CDR3 extends over 14 amino acids. Supplemented by reference TRBV30 and TRBJ1-6, the full variable domain reads SQTIHQWPATLVQPVGSPLSLECTVEGTSNPNLYWYRQAAGRGLQLLFYSVGIGQISSEVPQNLSASRPQDRQFILSSKKLLLSDSGFYLCAWGGSYGDSPLHFGNGTRLTVT.

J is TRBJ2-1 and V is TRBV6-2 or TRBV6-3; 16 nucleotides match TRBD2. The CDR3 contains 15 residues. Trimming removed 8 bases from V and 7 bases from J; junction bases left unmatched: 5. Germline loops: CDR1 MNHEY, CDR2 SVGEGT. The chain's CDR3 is CASGTSGGASNEQFF. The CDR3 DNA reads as TGTGCCAGCGGGACTAGCGGGGGGGCCTCAAATGAGCAGTTCTTC.

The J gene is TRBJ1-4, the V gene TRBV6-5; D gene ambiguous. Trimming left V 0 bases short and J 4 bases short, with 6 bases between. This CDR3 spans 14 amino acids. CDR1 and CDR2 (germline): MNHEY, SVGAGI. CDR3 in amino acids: CASSYSIDNEKLFF. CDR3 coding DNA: TGTGCCAGCAGTTACTCGATCGATAATGAAAAACTGTTTTTT.

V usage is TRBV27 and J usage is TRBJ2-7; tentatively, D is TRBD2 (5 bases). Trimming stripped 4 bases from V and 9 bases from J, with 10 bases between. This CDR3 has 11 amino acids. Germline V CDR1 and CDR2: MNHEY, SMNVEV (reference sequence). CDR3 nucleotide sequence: TGTGCCAGCAGTTCAGCGGTAGGGCAGTACTTC. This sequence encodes CASSSAVGQYF.

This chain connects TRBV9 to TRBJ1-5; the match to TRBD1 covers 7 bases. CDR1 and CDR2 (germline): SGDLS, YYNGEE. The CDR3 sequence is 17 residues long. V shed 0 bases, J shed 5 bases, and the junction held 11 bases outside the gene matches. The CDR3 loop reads CASSVGTGYGIDQPQHF. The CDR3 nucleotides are TGTGCCAGCAGCGTAGGGACAGGCTATGGTATTGATCAGCCCCAGCATTTT. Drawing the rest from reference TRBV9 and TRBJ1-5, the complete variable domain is DSGVTQTPKHLITATGQRVTLRCSPRSGDLSVYWYQQSLDQGLQFLIQYYNGEERAKGNILERFSAQQFPDLHSELNLSSLELGDSALYFCASSVGTGYGIDQPQHFGDGTRLSIL.

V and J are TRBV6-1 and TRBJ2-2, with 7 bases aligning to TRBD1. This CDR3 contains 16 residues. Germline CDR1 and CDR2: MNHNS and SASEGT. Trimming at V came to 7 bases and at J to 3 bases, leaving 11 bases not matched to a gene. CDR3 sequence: CASTSGGQGDTGELFF. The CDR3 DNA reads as TGTGCCAGCACCTCGGGCGGGCAGGGGGACACCGGGGAGCTGTTTTTT.

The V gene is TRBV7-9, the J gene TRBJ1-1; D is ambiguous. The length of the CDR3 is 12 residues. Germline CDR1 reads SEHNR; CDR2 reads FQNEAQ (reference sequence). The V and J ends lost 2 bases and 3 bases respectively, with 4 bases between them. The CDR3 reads CASSLPDTEAFF. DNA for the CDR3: TGTGCCAGCAGCTTACCAGACACTGAAGCTTTCTTT.

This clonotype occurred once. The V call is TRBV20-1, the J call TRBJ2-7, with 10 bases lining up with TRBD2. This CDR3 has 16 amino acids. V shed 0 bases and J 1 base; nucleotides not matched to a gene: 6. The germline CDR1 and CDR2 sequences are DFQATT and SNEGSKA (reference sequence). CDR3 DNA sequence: TGCAGTGCTAGAGATATTAGCGGGGGGCCATCCTACGAGCAGTACTTC. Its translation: CSARDISGGPSYEQYF.

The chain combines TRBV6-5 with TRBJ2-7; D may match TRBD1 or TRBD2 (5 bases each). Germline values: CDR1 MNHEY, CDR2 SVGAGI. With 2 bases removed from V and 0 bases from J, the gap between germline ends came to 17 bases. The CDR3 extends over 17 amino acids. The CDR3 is CASSYGSGTVGSYEQYF. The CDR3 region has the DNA TGTGCCAGCAGTTACGGATCCGGGACGGTGGGCTCCTACGAGCAGTACTTC.

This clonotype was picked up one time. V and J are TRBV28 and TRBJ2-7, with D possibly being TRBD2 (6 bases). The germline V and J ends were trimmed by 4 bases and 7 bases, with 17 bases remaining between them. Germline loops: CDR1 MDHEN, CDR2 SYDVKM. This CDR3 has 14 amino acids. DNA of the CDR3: TGTGCCAGCAGTTCACCGACCGCCCGGGGGGAGCAGTACTTC. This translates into CASSSPTARGEQYF.

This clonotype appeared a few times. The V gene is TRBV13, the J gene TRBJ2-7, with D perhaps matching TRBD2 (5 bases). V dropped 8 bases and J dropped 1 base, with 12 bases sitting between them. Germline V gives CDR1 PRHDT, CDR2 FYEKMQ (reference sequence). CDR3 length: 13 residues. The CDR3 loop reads CASSPRESYEQYF. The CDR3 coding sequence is TGTGCCAGCTCACCTCGGGAATCCTACGAGCAGTACTTC.

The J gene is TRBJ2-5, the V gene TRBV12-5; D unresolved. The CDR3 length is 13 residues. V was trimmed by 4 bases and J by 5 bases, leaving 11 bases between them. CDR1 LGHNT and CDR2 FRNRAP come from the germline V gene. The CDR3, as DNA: TGTGCTAGTGGTTCCCCGCCCCCGGAGACCCAGTACTTC. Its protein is CASGSPPPETQYF. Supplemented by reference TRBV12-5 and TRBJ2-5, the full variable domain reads DARVTQTPRHKVTEMGQEVTMRCQPILGHNTVFWYRQTMMQGLELLAYFRNRAPLDDSGMPKDRFSAEMPDATLATLKIQPSEPRDSAVYFCASGSPPPETQYFGPGTRLLVL.

The CDR3 nucleotides read TGTGCCAGCAGTTACGGGCCCTCCTACGAGCAGTACTTC. Translated, it gives CASSYGPSYEQYF. The chain employs TRBV6-2 or TRBV6-3 and TRBJ2-7; D not resolved. The CDR3 sequence is 13 residues long. V was trimmed by 2 bases and J by 0 bases, leaving 5 bases between them. Germline V gene data show CDR1 as MNHEY and CDR2 as SVGEGT.

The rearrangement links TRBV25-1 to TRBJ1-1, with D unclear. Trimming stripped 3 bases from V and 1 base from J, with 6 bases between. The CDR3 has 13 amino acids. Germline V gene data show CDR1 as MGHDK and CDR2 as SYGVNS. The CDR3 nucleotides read TGTGCCAGCAGTGAGCGGGAGAACACTGAAGCTTTCTTT. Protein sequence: CASSERENTEAFF.

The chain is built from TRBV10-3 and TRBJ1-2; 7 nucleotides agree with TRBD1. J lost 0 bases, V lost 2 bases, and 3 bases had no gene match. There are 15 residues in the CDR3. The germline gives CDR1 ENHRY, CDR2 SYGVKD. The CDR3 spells CAISEGTATNYGYTF. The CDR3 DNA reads TGTGCCATCAGTGAGGGGACAGCAACTAACTATGGCTACACCTTC.

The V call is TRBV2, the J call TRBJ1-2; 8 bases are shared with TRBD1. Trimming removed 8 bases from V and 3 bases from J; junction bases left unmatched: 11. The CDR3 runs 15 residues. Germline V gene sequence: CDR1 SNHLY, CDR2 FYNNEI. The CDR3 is CASRTGYAEDYGYTF. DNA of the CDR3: TGTGCCAGCCGGACAGGGTACGCGGAGGACTATGGCTACACCTTC.

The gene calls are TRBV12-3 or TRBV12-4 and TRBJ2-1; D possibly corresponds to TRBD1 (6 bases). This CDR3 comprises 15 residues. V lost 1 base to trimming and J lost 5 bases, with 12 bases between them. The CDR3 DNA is TGTGCCAGCAGTTTAGAAGGGGGATCGGACAATGAGCAGTTCTTC. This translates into CASSLEGGSDNEQFF.

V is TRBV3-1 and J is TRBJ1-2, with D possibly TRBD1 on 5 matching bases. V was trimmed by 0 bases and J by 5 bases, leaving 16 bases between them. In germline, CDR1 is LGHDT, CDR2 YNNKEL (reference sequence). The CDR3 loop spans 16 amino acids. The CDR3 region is CASSQDGTRSRYGYTF. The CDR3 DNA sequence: TGTGCCAGCAGCCAAGACGGGACTCGAAGCAGATATGGCTACACCTTC.

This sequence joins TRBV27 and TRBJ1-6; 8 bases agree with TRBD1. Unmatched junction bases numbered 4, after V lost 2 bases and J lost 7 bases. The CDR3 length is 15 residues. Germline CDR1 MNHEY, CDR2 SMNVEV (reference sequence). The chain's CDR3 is CASSLTGTGNSPLHF. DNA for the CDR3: TGTGCCAGCAGTTTAACCGGGACAGGAAATTCACCCCTCCACTTT.